Following are 6 T cell receptor beta chains from one sample sequenced in a study of regulatory T cells in long-lasting Graves disease. Noted time point: newly diagnosed GD, antithyroid drugs for less than 3 months. After RNA was extracted from PBMCs, the TCR library was made from it. In building TCR beta libraries, iRepertoire HTBI primers were used together with Arm-PCR of CDR3 regions. From the multiplex PCR reads, TCRdb called clonotypes with MiXCR, one entry per CDR3 protein. The data show over 200,000 distinct CDR3 sequences, with under 20% seen just once and around 15% held by the top ten. The data were also submitted as part of a second study, on T cells in Graves' hyperthyroidism and ophthalmopathy.

The material sequenced was peripheral blood mononuclear cells (PBMCs), taken at new diagnosis, from a patient treated with antithyroid drugs. Every receptor here comes from a woman in her 30s with Graves disease.

The V and J genes are TRBV20-1 and TRBJ2-3, with 15 bases aligning to TRBD2. The J segment lost 1 base and the V segment lost 1 base, leaving 9 bases of the junction unmatched. The length of the CDR3 is 19 residues. CDR1 and CDR2 (germline): DFQATT, SNEGSKA (reference sequence). The CDR3 reads CSARVGTSGGTLRTDTQYF. The CDR3 region has the DNA TGCAGTGCTAGAGTAGGGACTAGCGGGGGGACCCTACGCACAGATACGCAGTATTTT.

In its sample, this clonotype was seen many times. The gene calls are TRBV20-1 and TRBJ1-5, with 8 bases that match TRBD1. CDR1 DFQATT and CDR2 SNEGSKA come from the germline V gene (reference sequence). The V and J ends lost 6 bases and 2 bases, in that order; junction bases with no gene match: 9. This CDR3 is 15 amino acids long. In DNA, the CDR3 is TGCAGTGCCACTCAGGGGGCGCGGGGCAATCAGCCCCAGCATTTT. Translating it yields CSATQGARGNQPQHF.

This clonotype was seen at least ten times. V usage is TRBV5-1 and J usage is TRBJ2-1; D is unclear. CDR1 and CDR2 (germline): SGHRS, YFSETQ. V was pared by 6 bases and J by 3 bases, with 13 bases between. The CDR3 runs to 14 residues. The CDR3: CASTGSPDYNEQFF. CDR3 DNA: TGCGCCAGCACCGGGTCCCCAGACTACAATGAGCAGTTCTTC.

This clonotype has ten or more counts. V gene TRBV7-2 combines with J gene TRBJ2-7; 7 nucleotides agree with TRBD1. The CDR3 totals 14 residues. CDR1 is SGHTA and CDR2 is FQGNSA in the germline V gene. J was trimmed by 0 bases and V by 5 bases; bases with no gene match: 4. The chain's CDR3 is CASSRDSSSYEQYF. The CDR3 DNA reads as TGTGCCAGCAGCCGGGACAGCAGCTCCTACGAGCAGTACTTC.

There are many counts of this clonotype. Here the CDR3 DNA reads TGTGCCAGCAGCCTTCCCGGGACAGGGCTGGTCACTGAAGCTTTCTTT. Protein: CASSLPGTGLVTEAFF. The chain couples TRBV12-3 or TRBV12-4 to TRBJ1-1; 9 nucleotides agree with TRBD1. The CDR3 is 16 amino acids. The junction had 12 bases not matched to a gene; V was cut back by 6 bases and J by 4 bases.

This clonotype appeared many times. The CDR3 sequence is CSVSWTGGETAYEQYF. The DNA for the CDR3 is TGCAGCGTGTCCTGGACAGGGGGCGAAACGGCCTACGAGCAGTACTTC. The chain couples TRBV29-1 to TRBJ2-7; 11 nucleotides match TRBD1. Germline V CDR1 and CDR2: SQVTM, ANQGSEA. The V gene end was trimmed by 6 bases and the J gene end by 2 bases; junction bases not matched to a gene: 12. The CDR3 consists of 16 residues.